The present T cell receptor beta chain was sequenced within a study of blood T cell repertoires in COVID-19. Study at large: Researchers got acute and convalescent COVID-19 samples from the United States, Italy and Spain. In each case, the material was cDNA or gDNA derived from T cells, B-cell-depleted T cells, or PBMCs.

Original processing notes: Nucleated cell counts were estimated from reference gene primer amplification. Method: immunoSEQ multiplex PCR; TCRdb's copy keeps in-frame clones and lacks some. The V and J calls and clone size were taken over from that table, and D and trimming were inferred from the DNA. The repertoire has approximately 24,000 clones, around 86% of them found once; the top ten carry around 7.9%. Germline values: CDR1 SNHLY, CDR2 FYNNEI. V trimming: 6 bases; J trimming: 1 base; junction bases outside the gene matches: 14. CDR3 length: 18 residues. This TCR derives from a man aged 50-60 years with active COVID-19. The source material was peripheral blood. The rearrangement links TRBV2 to TRBJ2-4; the match to TRBD1 covers 8 bases. Here the CDR3 DNA reads TGTGCCAGCAGGGAGACAGGGGTACCGGAATCTGCCAAAAACATTCAGTACTTC. Amino acid sequence: CASRETGVPESAKNIQYF.